The rows below give T cell receptor beta chains drawn from one sample of a study of CD8 T cells in ankylosing spondylitis. TCRdb re-called the 5' RACE reads with MiXCR, one entry per CDR3 protein. The data contain roughly 130,000 distinct CDR3 sequences, 6.5% to 9% of them singletons. The sample taken for sequencing was blood, either unsorted or a sorted T cell fraction (not recorded which). These receptor sequences come from a male donor with ankylosing spondylitis or in good health (not recorded which). The CDR3 runs from the conserved cysteine through the conserved F or W. D genes are given only for firm matches. Size is omitted from some rows. Given values are once, few, many or a class for expanded clones.

many	TRBD2	TRBJ2-3	TRBV6-1	TGTGCCAGCAGTGAAATGGCGGGAGGCACAGATACGCAGTATTTT	CASSEMAGGTDTQYF
many	NA	TRBJ1-2	TRBV20-1	TGCAGTGCTCAGGTCCCTTATGGCTACACCTTC	CSAQVPYGYTF
many	TRBD1	TRBJ2-3	TRBV7-2	TGTGCCAGCAGCAAAGACAGGGGGATAGATACGCAGTATTTT	CASSKDRGIDTQYF
many	NA	TRBJ2-5	TRBV28	TGTGCCAGCAGTACACCGGACAATCAAGAGACCCAGTACTTC	CASSTPDNQETQYF
NA	TRBD1	TRBJ2-7	TRBV18	TGTGCCAGCTCACGCCCCGGGACAGCTACCTACGAGCAGTACTTC	CASSRPGTATYEQYF
many	TRBD1	TRBJ2-1	TRBV7-9	TGTGCCAGCAGCTTAGGACAGGGGGCAGCTAATGAGCAGTTCTTC	CASSLGQGAANEQFF
NA	NA	TRBJ1-1	TRBV20-1	TGCAGTGCTAGAGTTGGGGGGGGGCGGACTGAAGCTTTCTTT	CSARVGGGRTEAFF
many	TRBD2	TRBJ2-2	TRBV5-1	TGCGCCAGCAGCTTTAGGACTAGCAGCAACACCGGGGAGCTGTTTTTT	CASSFRTSSNTGELFF
many	NA	TRBJ2-7	TRBV28	TGTGCCAGCAGTACCTTCTCTCGGACAGCTCCCTACGAGCAGTACTTC	CASSTFSRTAPYEQYF
many	NA	TRBJ2-3	TRBV12-3/TRBV12-4	TGTGCCAGCACTCCCCCAAATCAGGATACGCAGTATTTT	CASTPPNQDTQYF
many	NA	TRBJ2-3	TRBV5-1	TGCGCCAGCAGCTTGGGTGAGGTCTTCACAGATACGCAGTATTTT	CASSLGEVFTDTQYF
many	TRBD2	TRBJ2-1	TRBV7-9	TGTGCCAGCAGCCTCGGACTAGCGGACTACAATGAGCAGTTCTTC	CASSLGLADYNEQFF
many	NA	TRBJ1-3	TRBV15	TGTGCCACCAGCAGAGAAAGGGGACGGTCCACTGGAAACACCATATATTTT	CATSRERGRSTGNTIYF
many	NA	TRBJ1-4	TRBV7-9	TGTGCCAGCAGCTCCGATGGTGTAAGCTTAACTAATGAAAAACTGTTTTTT	CASSSDGVSLTNEKLFF
many	NA	TRBJ2-5	TRBV20-1	TGCAGTGCCGCACAGGGAAAAGAGACCCAGTACTTC	CSAAQGKETQYF
many	NA	TRBJ2-7	TRBV27	TGTGCCAGCAGTTTAGAAGTCGGGACAAGTTTCTACGAGCAGTACTTC	CASSLEVGTSFYEQYF
many	TRBD2	TRBJ2-1	TRBV29-1	TGCAGCGCTGCAATCCTCTCTAGCGGGAGACTCCTGGGGAATGAGCAGTTCTTC	CSAAILSSGRLLGNEQFF
many	TRBD2	TRBJ2-7	TRBV5-1	TGCGCCAGCAGCTTGGAGGTGGGACTAGCGGCCTACGAGCAGTACTTC	CASSLEVGLAAYEQYF
many	NA	TRBJ2-2	TRBV29-1	TGCAGCGTCCCAACTGGGGGCTTCGCCGGGGAGCTGTTTTTT	CSVPTGGFAGELFF
many	TRBD2	TRBJ2-1	TRBV20-1	TGCAGTGCTCTAGCGGGAGGCGGGGATGAGCAGTTCTTC	CSALAGGGDEQFF
few	NA	TRBJ2-7	TRBV10-1	TGCGCCAGCAGTGAGAGGGTTGGTCCCTACGAGCAGTACTTC	CASSERVGPYEQYF
many	NA	TRBJ1-1	TRBV10-3	TGTGCCATCAGGTCGGGACCCCCGAACACTGAAGCTTTCTTT	CAIRSGPPNTEAFF
many	NA	TRBJ1-6	TRBV25-1	TGTGCCAGCAGCGGGGCCAGTTCACCCCTCCACTTT	CASSGASSPLHF
many	NA	TRBJ2-5	TRBV5-1	TGCGCCAGCAGCTTGACTTGGGGTGGTGAGACCCAGTACTTC	CASSLTWGGETQYF
NA	NA	TRBJ1-4	TRBV19	TGTGCCACAACTGCAACTAATGAAAAACTGTTTTTT	CATTATNEKLFF
many	NA	TRBJ1-3	TRBV7-2	TGTGCCAGCAGCTTAAAGTTTCGGGTGGTTGACGGAAACACCATATATTTT	CASSLKFRVVDGNTIYF
few	NA	TRBJ1-1	TRBV7-8	TGTGCCAGCAGCTTATACCAGAACACTGAAGCTTTCTTT	CASSLYQNTEAFF
NA	TRBD1	TRBJ2-7	TRBV7-2	TGTGCCAGCAGCTTAGCTCCGGGACAGGTAACCTACGAGCAGTACTTC	CASSLAPGQVTYEQYF
many	TRBD2	TRBJ2-1	TRBV28	TGTGCCAGCAGTTTCACCAGCGGGAGTAACGAGCAGTTCTTC	CASSFTSGSNEQFF
many	NA	TRBJ2-1	TRBV7-3	TGTGCCAGCAGTCTGAGCTCCTACAATGAGCAGTTCTTC	CASSLSSYNEQFF
many	TRBD2	TRBJ2-1	TRBV5-1	TGCGCCAGCAGCCCCGGGACTAGCGATGAGCAGTTCTTC	CASSPGTSDEQFF
many	NA	TRBJ2-1	TRBV20-1	TGCAGTGCCAGGCCCTCGGGGTACAATGAGCAGTTCTTC	CSARPSGYNEQFF
many	TRBD1	TRBJ2-1	TRBV12-3/TRBV12-4	TGTGCCAGCAGCCCCGGGACAGGGAACTTCAATGAGCAGTTCTTC	CASSPGTGNFNEQFF
many	TRBD2	TRBJ2-3	TRBV12-3/TRBV12-4	TGTGCCAGCACCCTGGGACTAGCGGGAGGTCGAGATACGCAGTATTTT	CASTLGLAGGRDTQYF
many	TRBD1	TRBJ2-7	TRBV19	TGTGCCAGTAGTTCGACAGGGGGCAACGAGCAGTACTTC	CASSSTGGNEQYF
many	NA	TRBJ2-2	TRBV5-1	TGCGCCAGCAGCTTCTCCGGGGAGCTGTTTTTT	CASSFSGELFF
NA	TRBD2	TRBJ2-3	TRBV20-1	TGCAGTGCTACCCACGCGAGCGGGGGAGTCTCAGATACGCAGTATTTT	CSATHASGGVSDTQYF
many	TRBD1	TRBJ1-2	TRBV5-1	TGCGCCAGCAGCTTACAGGGGGACTATGGCTACACCTTC	CASSLQGDYGYTF
many	NA	TRBJ2-7	TRBV4-3	TGCGCCAGCAGCCAAGCGGTCGGCGGACACTACGAGCAGTACTTC	CASSQAVGGHYEQYF
many	TRBD2	TRBJ2-3	TRBV12-3/TRBV12-4	TGTGCCAGCAGTTACGCCAGCGGACTAGCGGGGAGGGATACGCAGTATTTT	CASSYASGLAGRDTQYF
many	TRBD2	TRBJ2-2	TRBV10-3	TGTGCCATCAGCCAACCGCCGGGACTAGCGGGTTCGAACACCGGGGAGCTGTTTTTT	CAISQPPGLAGSNTGELFF
many	NA	TRBJ2-1	TRBV28	TGTGCCAGCAGCCAAATCTACAATGAGCAGTTCTTC	CASSQIYNEQFF
many	NA	TRBJ1-3	TRBV20-1	TGCAGTGCTAGAGATCAGGGAAACACCATATATTTT	CSARDQGNTIYF
many	NA	TRBJ1-1	TRBV29-1	TGCAGCGTTGCCCGGGAACCGAACACTGAAGCTTTCTTT	CSVAREPNTEAFF